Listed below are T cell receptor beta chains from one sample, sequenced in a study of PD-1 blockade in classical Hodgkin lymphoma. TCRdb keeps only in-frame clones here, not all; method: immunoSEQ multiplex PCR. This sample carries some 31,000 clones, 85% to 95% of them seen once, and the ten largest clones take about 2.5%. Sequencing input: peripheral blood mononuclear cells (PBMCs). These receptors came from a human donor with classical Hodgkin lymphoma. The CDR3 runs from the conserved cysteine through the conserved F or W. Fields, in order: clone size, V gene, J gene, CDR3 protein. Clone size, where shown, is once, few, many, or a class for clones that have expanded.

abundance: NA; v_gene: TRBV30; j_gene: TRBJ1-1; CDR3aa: CAWSRRNTEAFF
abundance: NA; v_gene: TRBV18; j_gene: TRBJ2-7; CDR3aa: CASSPRDMTYEQYF
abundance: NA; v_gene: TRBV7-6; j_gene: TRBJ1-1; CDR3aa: CASSLVNTEAFF
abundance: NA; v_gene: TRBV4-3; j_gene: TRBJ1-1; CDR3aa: CASSQGQSNTEAFF
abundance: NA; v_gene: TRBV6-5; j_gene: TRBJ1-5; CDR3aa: CASSPGTGWQPQHF
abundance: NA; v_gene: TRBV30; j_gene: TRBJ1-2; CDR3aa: CAWSSGMGGYTF
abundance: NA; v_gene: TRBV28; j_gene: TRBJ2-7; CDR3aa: CASSPMLGVSYEQYF
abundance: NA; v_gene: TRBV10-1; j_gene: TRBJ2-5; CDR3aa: CASSEGTSGGQETQYF
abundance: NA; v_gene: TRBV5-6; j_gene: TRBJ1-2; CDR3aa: CASSRAQGVGYTF
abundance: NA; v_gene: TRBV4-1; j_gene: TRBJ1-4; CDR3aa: CASSQEWGESGEKLFF
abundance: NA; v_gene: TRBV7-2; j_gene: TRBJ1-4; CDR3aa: CASSLSGWGEKLFF
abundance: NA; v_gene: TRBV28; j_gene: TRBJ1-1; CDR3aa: CASSTDRAEAFF
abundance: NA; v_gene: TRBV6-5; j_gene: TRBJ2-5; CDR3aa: CASSPTGGWETQYF
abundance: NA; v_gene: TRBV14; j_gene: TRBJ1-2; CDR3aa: CASSPRLNEGYTF
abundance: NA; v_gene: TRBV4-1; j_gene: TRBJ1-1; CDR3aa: CASSPERTRRRDTEAFF
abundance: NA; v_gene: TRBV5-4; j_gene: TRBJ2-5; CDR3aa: CASSLGGEETQYF
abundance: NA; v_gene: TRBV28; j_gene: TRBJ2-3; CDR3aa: CASSPTSGSTDTQYF
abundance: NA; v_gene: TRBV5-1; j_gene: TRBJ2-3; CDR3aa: CASSLQFTDTQYF
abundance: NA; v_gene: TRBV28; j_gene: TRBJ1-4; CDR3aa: CASSLRDPEKLFF
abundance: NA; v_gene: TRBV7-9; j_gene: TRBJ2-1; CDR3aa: CASSLGSVGGNEQFF
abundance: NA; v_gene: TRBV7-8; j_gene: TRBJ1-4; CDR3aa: CASSPGGNEKLFF
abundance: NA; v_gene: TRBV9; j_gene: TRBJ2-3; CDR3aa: CASSVDGRAKDTQYF
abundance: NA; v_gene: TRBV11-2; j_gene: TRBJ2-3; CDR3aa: CASRVAGSTDTQYF
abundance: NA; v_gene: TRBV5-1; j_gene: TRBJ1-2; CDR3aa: CASSSGQGPPGYGYTF
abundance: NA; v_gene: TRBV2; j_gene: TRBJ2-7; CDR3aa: CASRAREASYEQYF
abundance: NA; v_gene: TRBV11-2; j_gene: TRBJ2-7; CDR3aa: CASSPSTGSTYEQYF
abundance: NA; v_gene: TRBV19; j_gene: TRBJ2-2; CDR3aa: CASSIRLARELFF
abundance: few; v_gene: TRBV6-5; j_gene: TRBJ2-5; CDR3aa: CASSPPGQGRETQYF
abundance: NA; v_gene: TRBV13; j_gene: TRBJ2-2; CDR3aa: CASSLDRGTLTGELFF
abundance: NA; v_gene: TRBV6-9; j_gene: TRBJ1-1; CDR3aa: CASSISTGWGTEAFF
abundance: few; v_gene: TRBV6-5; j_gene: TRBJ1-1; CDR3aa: CASSPGTLGAEAFF
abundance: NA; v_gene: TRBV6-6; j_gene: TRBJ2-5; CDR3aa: CASRRIWGQGSETQYF
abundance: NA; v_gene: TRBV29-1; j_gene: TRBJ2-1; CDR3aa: CSVDGGSSYNEQFF
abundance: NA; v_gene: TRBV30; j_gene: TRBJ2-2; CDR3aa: CAWSGTGVYTGELFF
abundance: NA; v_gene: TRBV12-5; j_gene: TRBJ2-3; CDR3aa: CASGSGLAADTQYF
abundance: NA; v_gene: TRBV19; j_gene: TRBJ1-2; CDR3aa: CASSIRTGGRTNYGYTF
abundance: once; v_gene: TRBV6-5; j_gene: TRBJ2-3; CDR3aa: CASMAGTHTDTQYF
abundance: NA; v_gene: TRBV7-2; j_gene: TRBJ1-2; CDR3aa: CASSPGTAYGYTF
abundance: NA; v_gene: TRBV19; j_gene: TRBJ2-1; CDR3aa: CASSGTSQNNEQFF
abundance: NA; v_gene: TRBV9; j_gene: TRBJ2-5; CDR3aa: CASSVGGSGEETQYF
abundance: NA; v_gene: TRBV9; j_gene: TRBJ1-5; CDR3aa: CASSVTDSNQPQHF
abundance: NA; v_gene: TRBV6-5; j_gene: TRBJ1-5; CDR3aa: CASSPGRVRQPQHF
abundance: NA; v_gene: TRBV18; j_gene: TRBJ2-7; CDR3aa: CASSPRPWDTAYEQYF
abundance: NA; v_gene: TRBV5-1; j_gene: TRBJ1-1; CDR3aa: CASSLGGPENTEAFF
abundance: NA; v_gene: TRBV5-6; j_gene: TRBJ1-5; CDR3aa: CASSRRDTNQPQHF
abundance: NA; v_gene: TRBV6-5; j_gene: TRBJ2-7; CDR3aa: CASIDSTSYEQYF
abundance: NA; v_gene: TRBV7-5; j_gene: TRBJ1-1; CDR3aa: CVRSRTGGEGSTEAFF
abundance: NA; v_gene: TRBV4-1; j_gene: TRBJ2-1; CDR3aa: CASSQGLLAGAYNEQFF
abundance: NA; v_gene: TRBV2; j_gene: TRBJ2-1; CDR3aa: CATQTLRYNEQFF
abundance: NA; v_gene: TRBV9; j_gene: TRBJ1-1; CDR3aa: CASSPWGQPNTEAFF
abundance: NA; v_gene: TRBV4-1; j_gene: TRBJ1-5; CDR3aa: CASSPRGRQPQHF
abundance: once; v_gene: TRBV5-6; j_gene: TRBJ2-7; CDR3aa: CASSLGSDDEQYF
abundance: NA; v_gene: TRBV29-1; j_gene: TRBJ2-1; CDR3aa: CSVEGLTSGVSDEQFF